The 7 T cell receptor beta chains below all came from one sample that was sequenced in a study of blood T cell repertoires in COVID-19. Sequencing was performed with immunoSEQ multiplex PCR; in TCRdb, only in-frame clones are kept and a portion is missing. The table has 76,000 or so clones, about 80% seen once. Sequenced: peripheral blood. The source of these receptors is a man aged 45-60 years with acute or convalescent COVID-19.

V and J are TRBV4-2 and TRBJ2-7, with TRBD2 identical over 8 bases. Losses at the gene ends were 1 base for V and 2 bases for J; bases not matched to a gene: 4. The CDR3 covers 15 residues. Germline V gives CDR1 LGHNA, CDR2 YNFKEQ. CDR3 nucleotides: TGTGCCAGCAGCCAAGTAAGAGCGGGAGCCTACGAGCAGTACTTC. It translates to CASSQVRAGAYEQYF.

This sequence joins TRBV7-8 and TRBJ2-2; perhaps TRBD1 as D (6 bases). The CDR3 has 17 amino acids. Germline V gene lookup returns CDR1 SGHVS and CDR2 FQNEAQ. The germline V and J ends were trimmed by 0 bases and 3 bases, with 14 bases remaining between them. CDR3 nucleotide sequence: TGTGCCAGCAGCTTAGCTATCAGGGACACTTACACCGGGGAGCTGTTTTTT. Residues: CASSLAIRDTYTGELFF. The variable domain in full, completed from reference TRBV7-8 and TRBJ2-2, reads GAGVSQSPRYKVAKRGQDVALRCDPISGHVSLFWYQQALGQGPEFLTYFQNEAQLDKSGLPSDRFFAERPEGSVSTLKIQRTQQEDSAVYLCASSLAIRDTYTGELFFGEGSRLTVL.

The CDR3 DNA reads TGTGCCAGTAGTATGTGGGACAGGAGTGGCACTGAAGCTTTCTTT. It translates to CASSMWDRSGTEAFF. The chain combines TRBV19 with TRBJ1-1; TRBD1 matches 8 bases. Looked up from germline, CDR1 is LNHDA and CDR2 is SQIVND (reference sequence). The CDR3 spans 15 residues. Losses at the gene ends were 3 bases for V and 4 bases for J; bases not matched to a gene: 7. The variable domain in full, completed from reference TRBV19 and TRBJ1-1, reads DGGITQSPKYLFRKEGQNVTLSCEQNLNHDAMYWYRQDPGQGLRLIYYSQIVNDFQKGDIAEGYSVSREKKESFPLTVTSAQKNPTAFYLCASSMWDRSGTEAFFGQGTRLTVV.

This chain uses TRBV2 with TRBJ1-1, with TRBD1 matching 8 bases. CDR3 size: 13 residues. Germline loops: CDR1 SNHLY, CDR2 FYNNEI. V shed 2 bases, J shed 10 bases, and the junction held 6 bases outside the gene matches. CDR3 sequence reads: CASSERTGLGAFF. CDR3 DNA sequence: TGTGCCAGCAGTGAACGGACAGGGTTAGGAGCTTTCTTT.

This chain links TRBV19 with TRBJ2-1; 9 bases are shared with TRBD1. Looked up from germline, CDR1 is LNHDA and CDR2 is SQIVND (reference sequence). The CDR3 has 15 amino acids. The V and J ends lost 7 bases and 6 bases, in that order; junction bases with no gene match: 10. The CDR3 is CASTPTGGGPNEQFF. In DNA, the CDR3 is TGTGCCAGTACCCCTACAGGGGGCGGCCCCAATGAGCAGTTCTTC.

The chain is built from TRBV5-8 and TRBJ1-1; 10 nucleotides agree with TRBD1. The CDR3 loop spans 14 amino acids. Trimming took 3 bases from V and 4 from J; bases not matched to a gene: 3. CDR1 and CDR2 from the germline V gene are SGHTS and YDEGEE. The CDR3 coding sequence is TGTGCCAGCAGCTGGACAGGGGGGTCCACTGAAGCTTTCTTT. This encodes CASSWTGGSTEAFF.

V is TRBV19 and J is TRBJ2-1; 7 nucleotides agree with TRBD2. Germline V CDR1 and CDR2: LNHDA, SQIVND (reference sequence). V lost 6 bases and J lost 8; bases outside the gene matches: 4. The CDR3 is 12 residues long. This CDR3 reads CASSPRGDEQFF. CDR3 sequence (DNA): TGTGCCAGTAGCCCCCGGGGGGATGAGCAGTTCTTC.